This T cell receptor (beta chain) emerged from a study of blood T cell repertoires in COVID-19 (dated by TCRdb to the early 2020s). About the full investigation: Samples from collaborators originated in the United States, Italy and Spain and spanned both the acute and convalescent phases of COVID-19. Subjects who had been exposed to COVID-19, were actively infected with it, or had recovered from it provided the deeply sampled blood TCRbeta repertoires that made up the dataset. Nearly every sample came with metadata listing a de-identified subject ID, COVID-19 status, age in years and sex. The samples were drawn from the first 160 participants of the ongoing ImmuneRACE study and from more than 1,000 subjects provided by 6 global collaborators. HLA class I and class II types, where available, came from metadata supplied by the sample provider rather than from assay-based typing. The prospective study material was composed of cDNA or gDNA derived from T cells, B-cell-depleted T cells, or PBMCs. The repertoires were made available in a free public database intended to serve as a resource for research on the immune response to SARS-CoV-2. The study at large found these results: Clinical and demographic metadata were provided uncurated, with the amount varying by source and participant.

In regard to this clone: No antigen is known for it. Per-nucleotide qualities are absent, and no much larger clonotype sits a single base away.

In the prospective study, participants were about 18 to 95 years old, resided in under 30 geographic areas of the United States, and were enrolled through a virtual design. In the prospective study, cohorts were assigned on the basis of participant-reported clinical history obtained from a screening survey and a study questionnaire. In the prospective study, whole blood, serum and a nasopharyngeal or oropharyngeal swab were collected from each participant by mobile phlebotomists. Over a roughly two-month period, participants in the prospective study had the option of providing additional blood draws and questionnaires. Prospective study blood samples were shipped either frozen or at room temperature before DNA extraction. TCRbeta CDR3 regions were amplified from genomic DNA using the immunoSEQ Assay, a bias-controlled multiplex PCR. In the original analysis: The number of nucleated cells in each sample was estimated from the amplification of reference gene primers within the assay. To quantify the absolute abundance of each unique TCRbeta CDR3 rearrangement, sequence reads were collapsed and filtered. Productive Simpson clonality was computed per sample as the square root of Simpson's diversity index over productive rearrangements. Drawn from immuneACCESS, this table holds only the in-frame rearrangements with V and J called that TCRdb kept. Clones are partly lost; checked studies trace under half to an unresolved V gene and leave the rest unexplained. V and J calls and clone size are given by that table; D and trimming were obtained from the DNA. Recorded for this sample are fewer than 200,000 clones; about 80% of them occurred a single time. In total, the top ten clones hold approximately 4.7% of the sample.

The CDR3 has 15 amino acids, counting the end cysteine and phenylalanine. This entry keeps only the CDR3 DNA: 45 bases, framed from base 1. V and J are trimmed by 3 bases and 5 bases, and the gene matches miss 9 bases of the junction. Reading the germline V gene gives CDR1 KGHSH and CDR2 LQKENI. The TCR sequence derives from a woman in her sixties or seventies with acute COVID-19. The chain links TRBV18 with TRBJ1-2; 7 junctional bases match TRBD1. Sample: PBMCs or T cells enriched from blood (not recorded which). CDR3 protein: CASSPDRTTSYGYTF. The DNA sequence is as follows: TGTGCCAGCTCACCGGACAGGACGACCTCATATGGCTACACCTTC.